Listed here are 11 T cell receptor beta chains from one sample, sequenced in a study of cytomegalovirus exposure and HLA in healthy donors. PCR employed 60 Vbeta and 13 Jbeta primers. The method was immunoSEQ multiplex PCR; TCRdb's version includes in-frame clones alone and lacks a portion of them. This sample carries 100,000 to 150,000 clones, about 85% of them seen once, and the ten largest clones take approximately 1.7%. Sequenced sample: PBMCs. The receptors stem from a boy younger than 18 in good health and CMV-seronegative.

DNA of the CDR3: TGTGCCAGCAGCCAAGAACGAACTCGCCAAGAGACCCAGTACTTC. Protein sequence: CASSQERTRQETQYF. The V call is TRBV4-2, the J call TRBJ2-5; unclear D gene. The CDR3 spans 15 residues. Trimming removed 0 bases from V and 1 base from J, with 9 bases in between. CDR1 and CDR2 from the germline V gene are LGHNA and YNFKEQ.

The genes are TRBV5-1 and TRBJ1-4, with unresolved D. The germline V gene has CDR1 SGHRS and CDR2 YFSETQ. The CDR3 is 15 amino acids. Trimming took off 4 bases at V and 7 bases at J, with 17 bases between the two ends. The CDR3 nucleotides read TGCGCCAGCAGCCCGGGGTCCCCTAGGTCTGAAAAACTGTTTTTT. Amino acid sequence: CASSPGSPRSEKLFF.

The genes are TRBV2 and TRBJ2-2; 12 bases line up with TRBD2. The V segment lost 4 bases and the J segment 9 bases; nucleotides outside the gene matches: 6. Germline-derived CDR1 and CDR2 are SNHLY and FYNNEI. The CDR3 has 15 amino acids. The CDR3 is CASSVLAGGSRELFF. The CDR3 DNA follows: TGTGCCAGCAGTGTTCTAGCGGGAGGGTCGCGGGAGCTGTTTTTT.

For the CDR3, the DNA is TGTGCCAGCTCGCGAGGACAGCAGAACACTGAAGCTTTCTTT. It encodes CASSRGQQNTEAFF. The V and J genes are TRBV18 and TRBJ1-1; weak D call: TRBD1 (6 bases). The CDR3 runs to 14 residues. The germline CDR1 and CDR2 sequences are KGHSH and LQKENI. V shed 6 bases and J shed 1 base, with 12 bases lying between them.

This chain connects TRBV7-2 to TRBJ2-3, with 7 bases identical to TRBD2. The length of the CDR3 is 17 residues. The V gene end was trimmed by 3 bases and the J gene end by 2 bases; junction bases not matched to a gene: 11. Germline V lookup: CDR1 SGHTA, CDR2 FQGNSA. CDR3 residues: CASSFLMAGVSTDTQYF. CDR3 nucleotide sequence: TGTGCCAGCAGCTTTCTCATGGCGGGAGTCTCCACAGATACGCAGTATTTT.

This chain links TRBV9 with TRBJ1-3; TRBD1 agrees at 7 bases. Losses at the gene ends were 0 bases for V and 3 bases for J; bases not matched to a gene: 3. This CDR3 contains 15 residues. From germline, CDR1 is SGDLS and CDR2 YYNGEE. In DNA, the CDR3 is TGTGCCAGCAGCGTAGACAGGGGCAGTGGAAACACCATATATTTT. Residues: CASSVDRGSGNTIYF.

V usage is TRBV27 and J usage is TRBJ2-1; the match to TRBD2 covers 8 bases. CDR1 and CDR2 from the germline V gene are MNHEY and SMNVEV (reference sequence). Germline trimming cut 10 bases from V and 6 bases from J; bases unmatched to any gene: 5. This CDR3 is built from 12 residues. The CDR3 nucleotides read TGTGCCATAGGGACTAGATTCAATGAGCAGTTCTTC. This sequence encodes CAIGTRFNEQFF.

This rearrangement joins TRBV27 to TRBJ2-2; D uncertain. Per the germline V gene, CDR1 is MNHEY and CDR2 is SMNVEV (reference sequence). The CDR3 has 12 residues. V lost 5 bases, J lost 6 bases, and 7 bases lay in between. The CDR3 loop reads CASSPFAGELFF. CDR3 nucleotide sequence: TGTGCCAGCAGTCCCTTTGCCGGGGAGCTGTTTTTT.

The gene calls are TRBV6-1 and TRBJ1-5; TRBD1 matches at 7 bases. Germline V gives CDR1 MNHNS, CDR2 SASEGT. V lost 8 bases and J lost 2; bases outside the gene matches: 15. There are 17 residues in the CDR3. CDR3 sequence (DNA): TGTGCCAGCCGGGAAGGGGGCGTCAATCGGGGCAATCAGCCCCAGCATTTT. This translates into CASREGGVNRGNQPQHF.

The chain employs TRBV2 and TRBJ1-4, with a weak D call TRBD1 (5 bases). Germline V lookup: CDR1 SNHLY, CDR2 FYNNEI. V lost 3 bases and J lost 8, with 13 bases in between. The CDR3 runs 14 residues. The CDR3 sequence: CASSDQGRWEKLFF. In DNA, the CDR3 is TGTGCCAGCAGTGATCAGGGAAGGTGGGAAAAACTGTTTTTT. The complete variable domain, with remaining parts taken from reference TRBV2 and TRBJ1-4, reads EPEVTQTPSHQVTQMGQEVILRCVPISNHLYFYWYRQILGQKVEFLVSFYNNEISEKSEIFDDQFSVERPDGSNFTLKIRSTKLEDSAMYFCASSDQGRWEKLFFGSGTQLSVL.

The V and J genes are TRBV5-1 and TRBJ2-1; 14 bases agree with TRBD2. This CDR3 comprises 17 residues. J lost 6 bases, V lost 4 bases, and 9 bases had no gene match. Germline V CDR1 and CDR2: SGHRS, YFSETQ. CDR3 loop: CASSPTSGGAWSNEQFF. CDR3 bases: TGCGCCAGCAGCCCGACTAGCGGGGGGGCCTGGTCCAATGAGCAGTTCTTC.